This T cell receptor (beta chain) was found in a study of blood T cell repertoires in COVID-19. Across the study: The origin of the acute and convalescent COVID-19 samples was the United States, Italy and Spain. The analysed material was cDNA or gDNA that came from T cells, B-cell-depleted T cells, or PBMCs.

The germline CDR1 and CDR2 sequences are WNHNN and SYGVQD (reference sequence). The CDR3 runs 14 residues. The V end lost 10 bases, the J end lost 3 bases, and 15 bases lay between the germline ends. Original processing methods: Amplification from reference gene primers served as the basis for estimated nucleated cell counts. Produced via immunoSEQ multiplex PCR; TCRdb's table is partial and in-frame only. V and J calls and clone size come straight from that table; D and trimming were deduced from the DNA. The sample holds about 170,000 clones; approximately 85% are singletons and the top ten take 2.5% to 3%. It was during active infection that Seattle patients were enrolled and then longitudinally followed.

The source of this sequence is a woman of 80 years or more with COVID-19, enrolled during active disease. The rearrangement links TRBV10-1 to TRBJ2-2; D perhaps matches TRBD2 (5 bases). Sequenced: peripheral blood. The CDR3 sequence: CATSEVSHTGELFF. Here the CDR3 DNA reads TGCGCCACTTCGGAGGTTTCGCACACCGGGGAGCTGTTTTTT.